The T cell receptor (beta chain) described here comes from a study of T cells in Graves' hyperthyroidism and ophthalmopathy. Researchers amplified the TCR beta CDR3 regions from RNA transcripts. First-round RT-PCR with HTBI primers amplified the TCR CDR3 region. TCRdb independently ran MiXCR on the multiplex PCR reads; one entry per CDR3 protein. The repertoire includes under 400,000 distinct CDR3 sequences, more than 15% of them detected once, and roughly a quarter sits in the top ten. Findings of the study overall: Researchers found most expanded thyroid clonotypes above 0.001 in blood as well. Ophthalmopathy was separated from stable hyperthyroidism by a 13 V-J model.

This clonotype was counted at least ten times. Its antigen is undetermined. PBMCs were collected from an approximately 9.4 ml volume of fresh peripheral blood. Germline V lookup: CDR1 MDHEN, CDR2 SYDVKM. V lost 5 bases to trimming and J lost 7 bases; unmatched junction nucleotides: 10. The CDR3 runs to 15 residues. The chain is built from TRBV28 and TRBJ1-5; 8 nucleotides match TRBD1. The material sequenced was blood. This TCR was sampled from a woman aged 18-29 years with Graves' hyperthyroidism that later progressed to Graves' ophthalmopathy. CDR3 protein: CASSPHGTGVQPQHF. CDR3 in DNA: TGTGCCAGCAGTCCCCACGGGACAGGAGTCCAGCCCCAGCATTTT.